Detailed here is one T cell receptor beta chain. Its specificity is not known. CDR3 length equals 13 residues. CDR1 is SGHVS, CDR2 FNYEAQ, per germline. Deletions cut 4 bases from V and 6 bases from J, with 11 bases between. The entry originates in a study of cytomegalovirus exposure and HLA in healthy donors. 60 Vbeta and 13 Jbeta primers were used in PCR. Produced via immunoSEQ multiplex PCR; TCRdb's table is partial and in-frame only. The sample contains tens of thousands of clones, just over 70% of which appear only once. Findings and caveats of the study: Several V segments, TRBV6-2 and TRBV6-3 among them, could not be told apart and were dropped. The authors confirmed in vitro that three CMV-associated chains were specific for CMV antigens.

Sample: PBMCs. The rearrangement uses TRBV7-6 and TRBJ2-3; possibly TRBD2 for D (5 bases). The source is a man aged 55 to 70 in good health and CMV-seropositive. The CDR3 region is CASSSAQRDTQYF. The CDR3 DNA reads TGTGCCAGCAGCTCCGCCCAGCGGGATACGCAGTATTTT.